The present TCR beta chain was sequenced within a study of blood T cell repertoires in COVID-19. At the level of the study: The samples span acute and convalescent COVID-19 from the United States, Italy and Spain. T cells, B-cell-depleted T cells, or PBMCs supplied cDNA or gDNA.

Comments on this clone: The junction and the germline gene differ at one end; a read error may be behind it.

As originally analysed: Quantification of nucleated cells was approximated via reference gene primer amplification. Only in-frame clones appear in the TCRdb table, and some are missing; sequencing was by immunoSEQ multiplex PCR. V and J calls and clone size are those listed in that table; D and trimming were worked out from the DNA. The data show about 400,000 clones, with roughly 90% seen just once and 1.4% held by the top ten. Germline assignment: CDR1 MNHEY and CDR2 SVGAGI. The CDR3 totals 15 residues. Sequenced input: peripheral blood. This clonotype originated in a woman aged 25 to 39 with active or convalescent COVID-19. The chain uses TRBV6-5 and TRBJ2-7; the match to TRBD1 covers 9 bases. In DNA form, the CDR3 reads TGTGCCAGCGGGGGACGAGGGACAGGGTCCTCCGAGCAGTACTTC. It codes for CASGGRGTGSSEQYF.